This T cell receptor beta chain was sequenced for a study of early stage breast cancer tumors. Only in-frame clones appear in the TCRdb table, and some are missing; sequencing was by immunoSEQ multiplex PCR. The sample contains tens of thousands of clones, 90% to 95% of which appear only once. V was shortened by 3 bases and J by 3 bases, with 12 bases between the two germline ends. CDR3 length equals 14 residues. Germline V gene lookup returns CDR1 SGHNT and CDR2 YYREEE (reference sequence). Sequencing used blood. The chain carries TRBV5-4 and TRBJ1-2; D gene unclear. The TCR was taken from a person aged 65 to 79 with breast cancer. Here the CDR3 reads CASSSIFGDYGYTF. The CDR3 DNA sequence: TGTGCCAGCAGCTCAATTTTCGGAGACTATGGCTACACCTTC.